This T cell receptor (beta chain) originates from a study of control samples from healthy donors and cancer patients. Sequencing was performed with immunoSEQ multiplex PCR; in TCRdb, only in-frame clones are kept and a portion is missing. The sample contains 15,000 to 20,000 clones, 85% to 90% of which appear only once. Trimming took 8 bases from V and 1 from J, leaving 8 bases between them. Germline loops: CDR1 MNHEY, CDR2 SVGAGI. This CDR3 comprises 12 residues. Sequencing was done on a sample of PBMCs. This clonotype was sampled from a man in his sixties with head and neck cancer. V and J are TRBV6-5 and TRBJ1-1; no firm D call. The CDR3 here is CASGRRNTEAFF. CDR3 sequence (DNA): TGTGCCAGCGGGAGGAGGAACACTGAAGCTTTCTTT.